This TCR beta chain emerged from a study of blood T cells in healthy people across ages. This clonotype was recorded a few times. The antigen remains unidentified. Study results and caveats: The fall in TCR beta diversity per million T cells was roughly linear with age.

A J-beta primer mix and a sample-barcoded 5' primer were used in a second PCR of about 7 to 12 cycles. Every single cDNA molecule received a tag from a template-switch adaptor with 12 random nucleotides. Every sample gave at least 2.5 million paired-end reads containing CDR3. TCRdb used MiXCR to reprocess the 5' RACE reads, holding one entry per CDR3 protein. The repertoire consists of 1.5 million to 2 million distinct CDR3 sequences, with approximately 28% occurring once and the leading ten covering over 7%. The V segment lost 10 bases and the J segment 4 bases; nucleotides outside the gene matches: 14. This CDR3 is 17 amino acids long. Per germline, CDR1 LNHDA and CDR2 SQIVND (reference sequence).

The sequenced sample was blood. This receptor was identified in a woman under 40 in good health. The chain carries TRBV19 and TRBJ2-6, with 9 bases that match TRBD1. The CDR3 spells CATADRGYALGANVLTF. CDR3 coding DNA: TGTGCCACCGCGGACAGGGGATACGCTTTGGGGGCCAACGTCCTGACTTTC.